This TCR beta chain was captured in a study of OX40 agonist ivuxolimab in advanced cancers. Findings of the study overall: CD8+ T cells (on average) carried more expanded clones than CD4+ T cells.

Method: immunoSEQ multiplex PCR; TCRdb's copy keeps in-frame clones and lacks some. This repertoire shows 28,000 or so clones, around 82% found once; its top ten account for approximately 20%. V shed 4 bases, J shed 3 bases, and the junction held 6 bases outside the gene matches. CDR3 size: 13 residues. Germline CDR1 reads GTSNPN; CDR2 reads SVGIG (reference sequence). This clone is deemed medium-sized. Its target is unknown. The chain is built from TRBV30 and TRBJ2-7, with TRBD1 matching 7 bases. Sequencing used CD4+ or CD8+ T cells sorted from blood, obtained in a trial of the OX40 agonist ivuxolimab. The TCR sequence derives from an adult with an advanced solid tumor such as melanoma, head and neck, liver or kidney cancer. The CDR3 here is CAWTTGTGYEQYF. For the CDR3, the DNA is TGTGCCTGGACGACAGGGACCGGCTACGAGCAGTACTTC.